The clone carrying this T cell receptor (beta chain) has ten or more counts. The antigen is not known. This sample is part of a study of glioma-infiltrating T cells. TCR alpha and beta CDR3 regions were amplified from RNA using iRepertoire nested multiplex PCR. One entry per CDR3 protein results from TCRdb running MiXCR on the multiplex PCR reads. The sample comprises under 50,000 distinct CDR3 sequences, around 24% of which are singletons, and approximately 6.4% rests with the top ten. The ends were cut back, 1 base at V and 4 bases at J, with 1 base in the middle. The germline V gene has CDR1 SEHNR and CDR2 FQNEAQ (reference sequence). The CDR3 length is 11 residues. Points from the study as a whole: Only very few CDR3 sequences appeared in both tissue and blood.

The sequence was obtained from a human donor with low-grade glioma or glioblastoma, undergoing nonglioma brain surgery, or in good health (not recorded which). What was sequenced was glioma tissue, nonneoplastic brain tissue, or PBMCs (not recorded which). The gene calls are TRBV7-9 and TRBJ1-1, with D unresolved. The CDR3 DNA follows: TGTGCCAGCAGCTTAGGCACTGAAGCTTTCTTT. Protein product: CASSLGTEAFF. The full variable domain, rest sourced from reference TRBV7-9 and TRBJ1-1, is DTGVSQNPRHKITKRGQNVTFRCDPISEHNRLYWYRQTLGQGPEFLTYFQNEAQLEKSRLLSDRFSAERPKGSFSTLEIQRTEQGDSAMYLCASSLGTEAFFGQGTRLTVV.